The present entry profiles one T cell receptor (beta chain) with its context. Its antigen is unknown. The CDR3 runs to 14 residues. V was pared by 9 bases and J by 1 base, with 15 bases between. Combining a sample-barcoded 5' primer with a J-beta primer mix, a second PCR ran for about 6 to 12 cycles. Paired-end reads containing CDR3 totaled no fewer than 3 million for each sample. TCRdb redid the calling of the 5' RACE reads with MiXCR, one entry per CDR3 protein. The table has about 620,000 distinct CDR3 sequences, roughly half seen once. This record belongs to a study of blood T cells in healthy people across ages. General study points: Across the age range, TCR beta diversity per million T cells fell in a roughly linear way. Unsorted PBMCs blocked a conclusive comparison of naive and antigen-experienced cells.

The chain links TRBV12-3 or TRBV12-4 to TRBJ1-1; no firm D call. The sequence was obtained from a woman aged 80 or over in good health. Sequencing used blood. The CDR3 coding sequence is TGTGCCAGAAGGCGCTCAGCGGCGAACACTGAAGCTTTCTTT. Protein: CARRRSAANTEAFF.